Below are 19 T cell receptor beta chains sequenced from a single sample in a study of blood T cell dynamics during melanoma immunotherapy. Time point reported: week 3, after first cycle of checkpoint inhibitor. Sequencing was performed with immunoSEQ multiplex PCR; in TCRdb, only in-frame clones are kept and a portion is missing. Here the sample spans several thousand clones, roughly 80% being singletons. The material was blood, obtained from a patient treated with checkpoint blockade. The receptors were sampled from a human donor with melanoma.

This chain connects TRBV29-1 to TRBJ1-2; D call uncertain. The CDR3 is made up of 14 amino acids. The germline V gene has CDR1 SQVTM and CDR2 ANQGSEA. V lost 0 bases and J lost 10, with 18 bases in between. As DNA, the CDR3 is TGCAGCGTTGAAGATCGGACCTCCTTTTTTGACTACACCTTC. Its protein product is CSVEDRTSFFDYTF.

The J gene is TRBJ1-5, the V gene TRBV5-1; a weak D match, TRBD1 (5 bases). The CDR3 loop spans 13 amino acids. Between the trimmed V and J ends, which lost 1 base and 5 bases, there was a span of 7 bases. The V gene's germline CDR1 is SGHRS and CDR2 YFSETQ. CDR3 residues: CASSLWGDQPQHF. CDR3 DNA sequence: TGCGCCAGCAGCTTGTGGGGGGATCAGCCCCAGCATTTT. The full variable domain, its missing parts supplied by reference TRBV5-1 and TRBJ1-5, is KAGVTQTPRYLIKTRGQQVTLSCSPISGHRSVSWYQQTPGQGLQFLFEYFSETQRNKGNFPGRFSGRQFSNSRSEMNVSTLELGDSALYLCASSLWGDQPQHFGDGTRLSIL.

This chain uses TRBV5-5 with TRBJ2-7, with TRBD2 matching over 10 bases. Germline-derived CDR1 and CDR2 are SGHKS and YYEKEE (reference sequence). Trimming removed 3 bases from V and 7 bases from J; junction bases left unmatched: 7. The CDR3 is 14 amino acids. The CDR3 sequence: CASSSAGGRMEQYF. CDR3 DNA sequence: TGTGCCAGCAGCTCAGCGGGAGGGCGGATGGAGCAGTACTTC. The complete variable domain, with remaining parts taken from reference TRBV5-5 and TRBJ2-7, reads DAGVTQSPTHLIKTRGQQVTLRCSPISGHKSVSWYQQVLGQGPQFIFQYYEKEERGRGNFPDRFSARQFPNYSSELNVNALLLGDSALYLCASSSAGGRMEQYFGPGTRLTVT.

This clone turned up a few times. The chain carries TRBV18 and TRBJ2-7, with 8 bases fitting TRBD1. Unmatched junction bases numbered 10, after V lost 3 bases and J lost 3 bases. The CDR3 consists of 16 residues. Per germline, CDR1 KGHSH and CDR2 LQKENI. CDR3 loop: CASSPVAGTGGYEQYF. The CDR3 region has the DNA TGTGCCAGCTCACCGGTGGCCGGGACAGGAGGCTACGAGCAGTACTTC.

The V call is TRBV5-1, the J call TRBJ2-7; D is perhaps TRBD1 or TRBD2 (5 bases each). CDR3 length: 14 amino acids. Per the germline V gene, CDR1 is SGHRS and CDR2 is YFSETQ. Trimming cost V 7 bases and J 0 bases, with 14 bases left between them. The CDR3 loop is CASSDPGSSYEQYF. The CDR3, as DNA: TGCGCCAGCTCCGACCCAGGGAGCTCCTACGAGCAGTACTTC.

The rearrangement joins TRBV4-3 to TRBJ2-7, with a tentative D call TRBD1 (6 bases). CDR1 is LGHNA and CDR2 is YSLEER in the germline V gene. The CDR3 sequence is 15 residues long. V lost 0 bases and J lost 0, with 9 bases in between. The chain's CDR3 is CASSQEVRGSYEQYF. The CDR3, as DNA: TGCGCCAGCAGCCAAGAGGTCAGGGGCTCCTACGAGCAGTACTTC.

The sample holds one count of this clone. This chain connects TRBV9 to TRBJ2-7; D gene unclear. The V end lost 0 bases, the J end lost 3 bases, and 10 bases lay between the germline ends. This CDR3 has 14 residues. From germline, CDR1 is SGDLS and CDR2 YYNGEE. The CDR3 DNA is TGTGCCAGCAGCGTAGGGGTAGCAGGCTACGAGCAGTACTTC. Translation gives CASSVGVAGYEQYF. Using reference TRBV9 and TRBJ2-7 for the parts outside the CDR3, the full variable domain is DSGVTQTPKHLITATGQRVTLRCSPRSGDLSVYWYQQSLDQGLQFLIQYYNGEERAKGNILERFSAQQFPDLHSELNLSSLELGDSALYFCASSVGVAGYEQYFGPGTRLTVT.

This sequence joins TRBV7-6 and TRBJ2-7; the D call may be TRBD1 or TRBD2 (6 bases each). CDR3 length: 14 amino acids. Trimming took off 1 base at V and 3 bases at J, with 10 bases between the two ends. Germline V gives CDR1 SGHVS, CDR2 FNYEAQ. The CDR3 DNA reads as TGTGCCAGCAGCTTAGATGAGGGGGGCTACGAGCAGTACTTC. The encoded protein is CASSLDEGGYEQYF.

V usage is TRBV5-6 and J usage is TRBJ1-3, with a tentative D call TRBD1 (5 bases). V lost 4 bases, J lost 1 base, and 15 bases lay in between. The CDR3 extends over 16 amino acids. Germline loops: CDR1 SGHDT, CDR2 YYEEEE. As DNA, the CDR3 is TGTGCCAGCAGCGCCGGGGGGATCAGGTCTGGAAACACCATATATTTT. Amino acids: CASSAGGIRSGNTIYF.

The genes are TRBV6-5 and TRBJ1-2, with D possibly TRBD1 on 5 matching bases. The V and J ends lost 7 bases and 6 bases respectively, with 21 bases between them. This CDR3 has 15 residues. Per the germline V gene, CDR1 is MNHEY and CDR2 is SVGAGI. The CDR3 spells CASTDPVLSTDGYTF. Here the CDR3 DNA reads TGTGCCAGCACTGACCCCGTACTATCGACAGATGGCTACACCTTC.

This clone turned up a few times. The CDR3 is CASSRGLGEQYF. The CDR3 DNA reads as TGTGCCAGCAGCAGGGGGCTGGGGGAGCAGTACTTC. J is TRBJ2-7 and V is TRBV28, with 8 bases aligning to TRBD1. The V and J ends lost 6 bases and 7 bases, in that order; junction bases with no gene match: 5. Germline V gives CDR1 MDHEN, CDR2 SYDVKM. CDR3 length equals 12 residues.

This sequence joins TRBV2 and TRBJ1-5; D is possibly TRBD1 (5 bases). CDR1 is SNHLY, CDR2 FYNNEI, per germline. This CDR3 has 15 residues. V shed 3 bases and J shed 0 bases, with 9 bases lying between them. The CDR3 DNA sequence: TGTGCCAGCAGTGAGGGGGTCGTTAGCAATCAGCCCCAGCATTTT. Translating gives CASSEGVVSNQPQHF.

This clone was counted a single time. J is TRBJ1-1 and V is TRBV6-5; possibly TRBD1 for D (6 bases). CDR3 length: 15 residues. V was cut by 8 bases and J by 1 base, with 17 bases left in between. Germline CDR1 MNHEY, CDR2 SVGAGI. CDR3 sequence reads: CASSPLLRGNTEAFF. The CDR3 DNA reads TGTGCCAGCTCCCCACTCCTCAGGGGGAACACTGAAGCTTTCTTT.

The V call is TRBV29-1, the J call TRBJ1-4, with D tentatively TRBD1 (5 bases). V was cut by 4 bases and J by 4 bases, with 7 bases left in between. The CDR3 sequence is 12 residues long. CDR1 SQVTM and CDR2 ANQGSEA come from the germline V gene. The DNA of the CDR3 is TGCAGCGTTGGCGGGGGTAATGAAAAACTGTTTTTT. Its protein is CSVGGGNEKLFF.

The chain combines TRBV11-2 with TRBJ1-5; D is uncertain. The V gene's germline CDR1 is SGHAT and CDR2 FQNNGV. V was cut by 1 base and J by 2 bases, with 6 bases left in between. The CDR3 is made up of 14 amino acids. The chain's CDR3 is CASSLGTGNQPQHF. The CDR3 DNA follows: TGTGCCAGCAGCTTAGGTACGGGCAATCAGCCCCAGCATTTT.

CDR3 in amino acids: CSSSEGGNYGYTF. The CDR3 DNA follows: TGCAGTTCGAGTGAAGGAGGTAACTATGGCTACACCTTC. The chain recombines TRBV29-1 with TRBJ1-2; D gene uncertain. The CDR3 runs to 13 residues. The V gene's germline CDR1 is SQVTM and CDR2 ANQGSEA.

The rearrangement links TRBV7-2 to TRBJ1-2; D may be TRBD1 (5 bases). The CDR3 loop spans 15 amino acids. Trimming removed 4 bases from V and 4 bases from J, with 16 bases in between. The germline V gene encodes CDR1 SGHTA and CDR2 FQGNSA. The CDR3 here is CASSSPGRTPYGYTF. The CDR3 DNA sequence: TGTGCCAGCAGCTCCCCGGGACGGACCCCCTATGGCTACACCTTC.

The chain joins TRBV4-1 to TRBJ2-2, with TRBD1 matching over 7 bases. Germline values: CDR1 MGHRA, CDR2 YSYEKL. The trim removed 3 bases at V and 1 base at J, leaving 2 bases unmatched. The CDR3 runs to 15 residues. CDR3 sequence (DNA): TGCGCCAGCAGCCATTGGACAGGGAACACCGGGGAGCTGTTTTTT. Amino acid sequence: CASSHWTGNTGELFF.

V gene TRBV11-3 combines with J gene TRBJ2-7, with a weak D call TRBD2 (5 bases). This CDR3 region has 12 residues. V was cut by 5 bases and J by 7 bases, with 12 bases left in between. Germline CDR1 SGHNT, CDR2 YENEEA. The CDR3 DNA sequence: TGTGCCAGCAGCGCGGGCGGCTTGGAGCAGTACTTC. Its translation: CASSAGGLEQYF.